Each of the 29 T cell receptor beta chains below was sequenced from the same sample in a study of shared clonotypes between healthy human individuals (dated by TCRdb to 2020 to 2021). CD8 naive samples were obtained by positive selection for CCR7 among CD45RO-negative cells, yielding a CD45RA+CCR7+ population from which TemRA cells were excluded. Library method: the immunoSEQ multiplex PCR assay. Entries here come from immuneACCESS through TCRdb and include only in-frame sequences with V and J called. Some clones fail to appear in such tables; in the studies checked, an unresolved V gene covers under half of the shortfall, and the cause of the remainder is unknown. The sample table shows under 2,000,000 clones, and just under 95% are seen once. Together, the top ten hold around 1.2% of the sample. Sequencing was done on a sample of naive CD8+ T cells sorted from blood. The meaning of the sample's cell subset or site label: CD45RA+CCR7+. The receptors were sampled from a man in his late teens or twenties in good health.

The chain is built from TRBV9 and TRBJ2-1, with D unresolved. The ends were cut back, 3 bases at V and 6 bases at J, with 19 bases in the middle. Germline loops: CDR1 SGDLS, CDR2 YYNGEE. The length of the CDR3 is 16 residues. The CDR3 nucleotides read TGTGCCAGCAGCGCATATAGGGCTCCGACCGGCAATGAGCAGTTCTTC. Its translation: CASSAYRAPTGNEQFF.

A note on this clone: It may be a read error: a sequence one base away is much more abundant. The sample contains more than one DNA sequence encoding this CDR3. The CDR3 is CSVEGGTYEQYF. The DNA of the CDR3 is TGCAGCGTTGAAGGGGGAACCTACGAGCAGTACTTC. The chain is built from TRBV29-1 and TRBJ2-7; D is uncertain. Trimming left V 1 base short and J 2 bases short, with 6 bases between. Germline CDR1 is SQVTM and CDR2 is ANQGSEA. This CDR3 spans 12 amino acids.

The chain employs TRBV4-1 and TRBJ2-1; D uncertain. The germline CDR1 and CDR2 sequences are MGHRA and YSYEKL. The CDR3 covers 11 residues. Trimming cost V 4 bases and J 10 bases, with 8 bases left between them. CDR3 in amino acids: CASSLQEEQFF. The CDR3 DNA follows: TGCGCCAGCAGCCTCCAGGAGGAGCAGTTCTTC.

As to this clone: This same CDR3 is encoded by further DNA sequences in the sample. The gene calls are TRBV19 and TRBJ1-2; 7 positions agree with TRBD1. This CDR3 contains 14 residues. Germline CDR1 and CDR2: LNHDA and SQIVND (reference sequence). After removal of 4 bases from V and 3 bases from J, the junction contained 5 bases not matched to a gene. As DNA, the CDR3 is TGTGCCAGTAGTACCCTCGGGACAGACTATGGCTACACCTTC. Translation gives CASSTLGTDYGYTF.

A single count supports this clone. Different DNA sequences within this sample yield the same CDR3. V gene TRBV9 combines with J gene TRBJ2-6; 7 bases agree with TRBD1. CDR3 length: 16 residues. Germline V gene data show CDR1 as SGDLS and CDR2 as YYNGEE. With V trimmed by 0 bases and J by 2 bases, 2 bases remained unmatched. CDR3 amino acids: CASSVAQGAGANVLTF. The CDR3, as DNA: TGTGCCAGCAGCGTAGCTCAGGGGGCTGGGGCCAACGTCCTGACTTTC.

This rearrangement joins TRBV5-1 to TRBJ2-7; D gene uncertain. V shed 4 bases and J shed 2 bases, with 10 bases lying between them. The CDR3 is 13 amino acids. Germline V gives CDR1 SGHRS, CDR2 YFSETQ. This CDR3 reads CASSNLITYEQYF. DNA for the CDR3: TGCGCCAGCAGCAACCTGATTACCTACGAGCAGTACTTC.

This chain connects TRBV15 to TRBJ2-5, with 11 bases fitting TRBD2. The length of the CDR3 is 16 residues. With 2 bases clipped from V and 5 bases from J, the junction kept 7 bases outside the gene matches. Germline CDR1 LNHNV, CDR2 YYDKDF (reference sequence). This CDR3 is CATSRKLAGGPETQYF. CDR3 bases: TGTGCCACCAGCAGAAAATTAGCGGGAGGGCCGGAGACCCAGTACTTC. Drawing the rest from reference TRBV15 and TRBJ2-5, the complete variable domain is DAMVIQNPRYQVTQFGKPVTLSCSQTLNHNVMYWYQQKSSQAPKLLFHYYDKDFNNEADTPDNFQSRRPNTSFCFLDIRSPGLGDTAMYLCATSRKLAGGPETQYFGPGTRLLVL.

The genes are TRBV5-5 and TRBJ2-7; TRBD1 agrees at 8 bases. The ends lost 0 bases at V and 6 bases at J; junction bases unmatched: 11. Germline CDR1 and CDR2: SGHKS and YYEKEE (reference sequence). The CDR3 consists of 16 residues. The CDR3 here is CASSLVGRQGNLEQYF. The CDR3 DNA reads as TGTGCCAGCAGCTTGGTGGGAAGACAGGGGAATCTCGAGCAGTACTTC. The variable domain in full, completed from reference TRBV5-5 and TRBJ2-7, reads DAGVTQSPTHLIKTRGQQVTLRCSPISGHKSVSWYQQVLGQGPQFIFQYYEKEERGRGNFPDRFSARQFPNYSSELNVNALLLGDSALYLCASSLVGRQGNLEQYFGPGTRLTVT.

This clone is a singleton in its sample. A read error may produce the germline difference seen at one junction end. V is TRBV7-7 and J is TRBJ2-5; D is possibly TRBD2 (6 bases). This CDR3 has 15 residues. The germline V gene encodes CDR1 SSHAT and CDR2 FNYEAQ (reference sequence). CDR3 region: CASSLVPGRKETQYF. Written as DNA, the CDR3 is TGTGCTAGCAGCTTAGTTCCCGGGAGAAAAGAGACCCAGTACTTC. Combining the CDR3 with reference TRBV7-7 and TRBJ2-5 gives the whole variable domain GAGVSQSPRYKVTKRGQDVTLRCDPISSHATLYWYQQALGQGPEFLTYFNYEAQPDKSGLPSDRFSAERPEGSISTLTIQRTEQRDSAMYRCASSLVPGRKETQYFGPGTRLLVL.

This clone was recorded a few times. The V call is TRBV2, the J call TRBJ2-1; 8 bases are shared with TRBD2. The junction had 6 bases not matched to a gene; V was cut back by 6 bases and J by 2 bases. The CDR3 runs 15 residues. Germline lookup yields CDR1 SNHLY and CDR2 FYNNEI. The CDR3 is CASSLLAVTYNEQFF. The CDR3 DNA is TGTGCCAGCAGCTTACTAGCGGTTACCTACAATGAGCAGTTCTTC.

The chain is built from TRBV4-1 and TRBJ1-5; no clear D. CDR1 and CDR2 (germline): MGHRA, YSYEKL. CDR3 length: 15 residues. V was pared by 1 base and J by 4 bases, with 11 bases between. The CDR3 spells CASSQGPQQNQPQHF. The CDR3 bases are TGCGCCAGCAGCCAAGGGCCACAGCAAAATCAGCCCCAGCATTTT.

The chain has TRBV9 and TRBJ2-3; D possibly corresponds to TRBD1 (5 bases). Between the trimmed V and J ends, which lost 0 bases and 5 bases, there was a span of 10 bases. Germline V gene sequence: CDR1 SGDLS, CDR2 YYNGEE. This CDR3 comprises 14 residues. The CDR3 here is CASSVGGHGDTQYF. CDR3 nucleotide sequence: TGTGCCAGCAGCGTAGGAGGACATGGAGATACGCAGTATTTT.

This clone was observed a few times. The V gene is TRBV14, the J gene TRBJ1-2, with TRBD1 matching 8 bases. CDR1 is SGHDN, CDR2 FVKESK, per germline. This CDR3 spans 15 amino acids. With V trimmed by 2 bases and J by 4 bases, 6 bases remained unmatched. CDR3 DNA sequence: TGTGCCAGCAGCCAAACAGGGGGACAGGTCTATGGCTACACCTTC. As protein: CASSQTGGQVYGYTF.

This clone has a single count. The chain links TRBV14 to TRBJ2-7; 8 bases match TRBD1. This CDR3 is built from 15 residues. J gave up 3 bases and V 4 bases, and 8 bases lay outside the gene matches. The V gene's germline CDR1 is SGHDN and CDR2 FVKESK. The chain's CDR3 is CASSRRTGYFYEQYF. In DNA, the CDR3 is TGTGCCAGCAGCCGAAGGACAGGGTATTTCTACGAGCAGTACTTC.

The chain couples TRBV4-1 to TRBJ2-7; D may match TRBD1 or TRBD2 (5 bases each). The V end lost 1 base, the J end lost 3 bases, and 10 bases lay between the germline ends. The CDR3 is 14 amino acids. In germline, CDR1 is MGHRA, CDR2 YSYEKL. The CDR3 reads CASSQGDEYYEQYF. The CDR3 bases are TGCGCCAGCAGCCAAGGGGACGAGTACTACGAGCAGTACTTC.

The CDR3 is CASSYGTSGEQYF. Here the CDR3 DNA reads TGTGCCAGCAGCTACGGCACGTCGGGAGAGCAGTACTTC. V usage is TRBV5-6 and J usage is TRBJ2-7, with D perhaps TRBD2 (5 bases). V was cut by 3 bases and J by 7 bases, with 14 bases left in between. CDR1 and CDR2 from the germline V gene are SGHDT and YYEEEE. The CDR3 spans 13 residues. Full variable domain (outside the CDR3, taken from reference TRBV5-6 and TRBJ2-7): DAGVTQSPTHLIKTRGQQVTLRCSPKSGHDTVSWYQQALGQGPQFIFQYYEEEERQRGNFPDRFSGHQFPNYSSELNVNALLLGDSALYLCASSYGTSGEQYFGPGTRLTVT.

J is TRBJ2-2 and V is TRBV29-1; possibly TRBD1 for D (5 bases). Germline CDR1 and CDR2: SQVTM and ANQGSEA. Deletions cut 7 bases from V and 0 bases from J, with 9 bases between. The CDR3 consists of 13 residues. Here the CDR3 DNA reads TGCAGCGGAGAACAGGCGAACACCGGGGAGCTGTTTTTT. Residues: CSGEQANTGELFF.

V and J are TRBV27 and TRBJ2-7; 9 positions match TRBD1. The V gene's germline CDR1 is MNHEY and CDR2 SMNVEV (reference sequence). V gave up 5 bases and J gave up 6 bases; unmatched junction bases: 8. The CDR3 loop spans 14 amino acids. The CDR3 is CASSPGTGPLEQYF. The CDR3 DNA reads TGTGCCAGCAGTCCCGGGACAGGGCCTCTCGAGCAGTACTTC.

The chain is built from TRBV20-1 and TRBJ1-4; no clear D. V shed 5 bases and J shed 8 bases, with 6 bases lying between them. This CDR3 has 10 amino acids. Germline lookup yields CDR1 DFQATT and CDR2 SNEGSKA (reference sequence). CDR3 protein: CSAGLEKLFF. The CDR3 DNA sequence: TGCAGTGCTGGCCTGGAAAAACTGTTTTTT.

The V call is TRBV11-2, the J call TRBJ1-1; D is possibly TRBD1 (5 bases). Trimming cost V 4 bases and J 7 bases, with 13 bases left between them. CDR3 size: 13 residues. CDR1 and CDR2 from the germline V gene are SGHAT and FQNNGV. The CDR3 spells CASSSMDTYEAFF. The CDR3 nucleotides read TGTGCCAGCAGCTCCATGGACACATATGAAGCTTTCTTT.

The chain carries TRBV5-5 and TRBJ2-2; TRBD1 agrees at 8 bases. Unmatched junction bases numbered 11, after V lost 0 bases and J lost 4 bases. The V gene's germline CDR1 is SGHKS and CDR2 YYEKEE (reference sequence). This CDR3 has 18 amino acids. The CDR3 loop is CASSLARDRRVVTGELFF. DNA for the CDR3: TGTGCCAGCAGCTTGGCCCGGGACAGGAGGGTAGTCACCGGGGAGCTGTTTTTT.

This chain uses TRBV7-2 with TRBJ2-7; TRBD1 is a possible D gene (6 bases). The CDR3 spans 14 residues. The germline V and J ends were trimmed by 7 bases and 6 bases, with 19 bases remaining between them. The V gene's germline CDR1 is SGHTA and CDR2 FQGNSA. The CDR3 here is CASTFGVRGSEQYF. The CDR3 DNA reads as TGTGCCAGCACCTTCGGAGTTAGGGGGTCCGAGCAGTACTTC.

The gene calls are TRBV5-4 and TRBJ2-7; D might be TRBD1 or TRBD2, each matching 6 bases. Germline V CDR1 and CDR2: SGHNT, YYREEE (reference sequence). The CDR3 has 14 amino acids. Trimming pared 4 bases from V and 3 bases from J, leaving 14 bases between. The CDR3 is CASSPGDSDYEQYF. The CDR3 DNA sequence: TGTGCCAGCAGCCCAGGGGACTCAGACTACGAGCAGTACTTC. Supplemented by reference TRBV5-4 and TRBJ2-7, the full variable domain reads ETGVTQSPTHLIKTRGQQVTLRCSSQSGHNTVSWYQQALGQGPQFIFQYYREEENGRGNFPPRFSGLQFPNYSSELNVNALELDDSALYLCASSPGDSDYEQYFGPGTRLTVT.

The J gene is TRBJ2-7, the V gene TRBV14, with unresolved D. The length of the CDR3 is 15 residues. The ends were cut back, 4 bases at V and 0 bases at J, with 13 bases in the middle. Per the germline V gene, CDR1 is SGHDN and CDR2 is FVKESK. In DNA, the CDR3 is TGTGCCAGCAGCCCCTGGCAGTCCAGCTCCTACGAGCAGTACTTC. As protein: CASSPWQSSSYEQYF. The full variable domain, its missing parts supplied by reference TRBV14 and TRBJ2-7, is EAGVTQFPSHSVIEKGQTVTLRCDPISGHDNLYWYRRVMGKEIKFLLHFVKESKQDESGMPNNRFLAERTGGTYSTLKVQPAELEDSGVYFCASSPWQSSSYEQYFGPGTRLTVT.

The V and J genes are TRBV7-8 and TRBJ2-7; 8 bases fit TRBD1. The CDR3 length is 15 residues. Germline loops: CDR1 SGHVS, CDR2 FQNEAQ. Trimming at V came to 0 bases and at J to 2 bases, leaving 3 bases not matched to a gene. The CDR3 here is CASSLAGQAAYEQYF. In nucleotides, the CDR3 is TGTGCCAGCAGCTTAGCGGGACAGGCGGCCTACGAGCAGTACTTC.

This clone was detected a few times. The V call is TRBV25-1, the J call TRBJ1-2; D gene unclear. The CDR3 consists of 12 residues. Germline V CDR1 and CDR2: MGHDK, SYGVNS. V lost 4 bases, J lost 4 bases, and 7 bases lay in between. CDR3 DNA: TGTGCCAGCAGTGTTTGGGGCTATGGCTACACCTTC. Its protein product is CASSVWGYGYTF.

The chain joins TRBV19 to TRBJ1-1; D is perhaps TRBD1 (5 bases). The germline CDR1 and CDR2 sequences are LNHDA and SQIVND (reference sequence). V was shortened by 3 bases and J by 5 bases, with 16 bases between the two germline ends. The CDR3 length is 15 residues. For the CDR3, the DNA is TGTGCCAGTAGTATTCGACCCGGGGCTTGGACTGAAGCTTTCTTT. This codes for CASSIRPGAWTEAFF.

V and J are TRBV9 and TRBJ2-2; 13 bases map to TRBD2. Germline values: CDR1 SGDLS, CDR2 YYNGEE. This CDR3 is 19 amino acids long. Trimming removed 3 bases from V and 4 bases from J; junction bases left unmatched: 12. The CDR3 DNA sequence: TGTGCCAGCAGCGCAGCACTGGGACTAGCGGGATCATTCACCGGGGAGCTGTTTTTT. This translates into CASSAALGLAGSFTGELFF.

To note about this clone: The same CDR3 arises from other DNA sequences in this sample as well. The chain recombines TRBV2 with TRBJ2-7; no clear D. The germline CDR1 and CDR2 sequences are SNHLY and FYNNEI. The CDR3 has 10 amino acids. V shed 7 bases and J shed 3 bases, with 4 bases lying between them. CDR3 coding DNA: TGTGCCAGCACTGGCTACGAGCAGTACTTC. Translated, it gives CASTGYEQYF.